What follows are 17 T cell receptor beta chains derived from one specimen sequenced in a study of spatial heterogeneity in lung cancer (dated by TCRdb to between 2019 and 2020). Library preparation employed 5' RACE. The sequencer listed for this sample is NextSeq 500. TCRdb handled the public reads itself, with Q25 trimming in fastp and clone calling in MiXCR, and kept productive beta chains. Each record represents a unique CDR3 protein, reported with the most common genes and DNA among its rows. The sample table records tens of thousands of distinct CDR3 sequences; 7.5% to 9% of these occur just once. Less than 15% of the sample is taken by the ten largest. The sample's time point label, decoded: sample taken at primary tumor resection. TCR sequencing used whole RNA extracted from tumor and nontumor lung tissue, or from cryopreserved PBMC samples, without cell sorting. Source: PBMCs, taken at surgery. The receptors were gathered from a female donor with early-stage non-small cell lung cancer.

At least ten counts were recorded for this clonotype. V gene TRBV11-3 combines with J gene TRBJ2-5, with D possibly TRBD1 on 5 matching bases. Germline V gene sequence: CDR1 SGHNT, CDR2 YENEEA. The V and J ends lost 1 base and 2 bases respectively, with 8 bases between them. The CDR3 sequence is 14 residues long. The CDR3 sequence: CASSLGAGQETQYF. The CDR3 nucleotides read TGTGCCAGCAGCTTAGGAGCAGGGCAAGAGACCCAGTACTTC.

This clonotype was seen more than once but under ten times. V is TRBV2 and J is TRBJ1-5; D gene unclear. Between the trimmed V and J ends, which lost 1 base and 5 bases, there was a span of 9 bases. The CDR3 totals 14 residues. Germline lookup yields CDR1 SNHLY and CDR2 FYNNEI. CDR3: CASSEGAGYQPQHF. The CDR3, as DNA: TGTGCCAGCAGTGAAGGGGCGGGTTATCAGCCCCAGCATTTT.

The genes are TRBV7-9 and TRBJ2-1, with D tentatively TRBD1 (6 bases). The length of the CDR3 is 17 residues. V shed 3 bases and J shed 0 bases, with 15 bases lying between them. Per the germline V gene, CDR1 is SEHNR and CDR2 is FQNEAQ (reference sequence). DNA for the CDR3: TGTGCCAGCAGCTTTGGGGGCCCGGGCAGCTCCTACAATGAGCAGTTCTTC. This codes for CASSFGGPGSSYNEQFF. Drawing the rest from reference TRBV7-9 and TRBJ2-1, the complete variable domain is DTGVSQNPRHKITKRGQNVTFRCDPISEHNRLYWYRQTLGQGPEFLTYFQNEAQLEKSRLLSDRFSAERPKGSFSTLEIQRTEQGDSAMYLCASSFGGPGSSYNEQFFGPGTRLTVL.

This clonotype was found a few times. The gene calls are TRBV9 and TRBJ1-1, with D perhaps matching TRBD1 (6 bases). Germline V gene lookup returns CDR1 SGDLS and CDR2 YYNGEE. CDR3 length: 13 residues. V was trimmed by 3 bases and J by 5 bases, leaving 11 bases between them. In DNA, the CDR3 is TGTGCCAGCAGCGCCCAGGGGAGAACTGAAGCTTTCTTT. The encoded protein is CASSAQGRTEAFF.

There are a few counts of this clonotype. The chain uses TRBV24-1 and TRBJ2-1; D remains ambiguous. V lost 1 base and J lost 9, with 6 bases in between. The CDR3 contains 12 residues. Looked up from germline, CDR1 is KGHDR and CDR2 is SFDVKD. In DNA, the CDR3 is TGTGCCACCAGTGATTTTGGGTCTGAGCAGTTCTTC. This codes for CATSDFGSEQFF.

The genes are TRBV20-1 and TRBJ1-4; no clear D. The CDR3 is made up of 15 amino acids. Germline V gene lookup returns CDR1 DFQATT and CDR2 SNEGSKA (reference sequence). V was cut by 0 bases and J by 3 bases, with 11 bases left in between. In DNA, the CDR3 is TGCAGTGCTAGAGATTTCTTGGGATCTAATGAAAAACTGTTTTTT. This sequence encodes CSARDFLGSNEKLFF.

This chain connects TRBV10-3 to TRBJ1-2; D not certain. Trimming pared 2 bases from V and 0 bases from J, leaving 10 bases between. Germline V lookup: CDR1 ENHRY, CDR2 SYGVKD. The CDR3 loop spans 15 amino acids. CDR3 in amino acids: CAISEATVPNYGYTF. The CDR3 DNA reads as TGTGCCATCAGTGAGGCCACAGTACCTAACTATGGCTACACCTTC.

The V and J genes are TRBV20-1 and TRBJ1-5; 7 bases are a match to TRBD1. V lost 0 bases, J lost 1 base, and 3 bases stayed unmatched. CDR3 size: 15 residues. Germline CDR1 and CDR2: DFQATT and SNEGSKA (reference sequence). In nucleotides, the CDR3 is TGCAGTGCTAGAGAGACAGGGATGAGCAATCAGCCCCAGCATTTT. Encoded protein: CSARETGMSNQPQHF.

The chain employs TRBV5-1 and TRBJ2-3; 10 bases match TRBD1. V lost 0 bases to trimming and J lost 1 base; unmatched junction nucleotides: 2. The CDR3 extends over 16 amino acids. Germline CDR1 is SGHRS and CDR2 is YFSETQ. This CDR3 is CASSLAGTGGTDTQYF. Here the CDR3 DNA reads TGCGCCAGCAGCTTGGCCGGGACAGGGGGCACAGATACGCAGTATTTT.

The chain employs TRBV20-1 and TRBJ2-2; D tentatively reads TRBD1 or TRBD2 (5 bases each). This CDR3 has 16 amino acids. Trimming cost V 6 bases and J 5 bases, with 22 bases left between them. Germline V gives CDR1 DFQATT, CDR2 SNEGSKA (reference sequence). The CDR3 DNA follows: TGCAGTGCCAAAGCCGGGGCCTCCTTGGGGACCGGGGAGCTGTTTTTT. The encoded protein is CSAKAGASLGTGELFF.

This clonotype was detected ten times or more. J is TRBJ1-5 and V is TRBV2, with a possible D match to TRBD1 (5 bases). This CDR3 region has 14 residues. Trimming took off 5 bases at V and 7 bases at J, with 15 bases between the two ends. Germline values: CDR1 SNHLY, CDR2 FYNNEI. CDR3 DNA: TGTGCCAGCAGTCCTCAGGGAAATGGGCAGCCCCAGCATTTT. It encodes CASSPQGNGQPQHF.

The V gene is TRBV27, the J gene TRBJ2-5; D gene unclear. Deletions cut 3 bases from V and 3 bases from J, with 2 bases between. The CDR3 extends over 11 amino acids. Germline CDR1 is MNHEY and CDR2 is SMNVEV (reference sequence). The CDR3 nucleotides read TGTGCCAGCAGTTTCAAAGAGACCCAGTACTTC. It specifies CASSFKETQYF.

To note about this clonotype: A single base separates this from a much larger clone, so it may be a read error. V usage is TRBV10-3 and J usage is TRBJ2-7; D is perhaps TRBD1 (5 bases). In germline, CDR1 is ENHRY, CDR2 SYGVKD. The CDR3 loop spans 13 amino acids. The CDR3 sequence: CAISDQGAYEQHV. The CDR3 region has the DNA TGTGCCATCAGTGATCAGGGCGCCTACGAGCAGCACGTC.

The V gene is TRBV2, the J gene TRBJ2-1; 11 positions agree with TRBD1. The V gene end was trimmed by 6 bases and the J gene end by 3 bases; junction bases not matched to a gene: 4. Germline-derived CDR1 and CDR2 are SNHLY and FYNNEI. The CDR3 is 15 residues long. The CDR3 coding sequence is TGTGCCAGCAGGCCGGGGACAGGGGGCTACAATGAGCAGTTCTTC. Translated: CASRPGTGGYNEQFF.

The CDR3 region has the DNA TGTGCCAGCAATAACAGGGTCCAGCCCCAGCATTTT. This encodes CASNNRVQPQHF. V gene TRBV6-1 combines with J gene TRBJ1-5; weak D call: TRBD1 (6 bases). Germline V CDR1 and CDR2: MNHNS, SASEGT. The CDR3 totals 12 residues. Trimming removed 7 bases from V and 7 bases from J, with 11 bases in between.

This chain uses TRBV12-3 or TRBV12-4 with TRBJ2-1; 9 bases line up with TRBD2. The length of the CDR3 is 13 residues. The V segment lost 9 bases and the J segment 6 bases; nucleotides outside the gene matches: 6. The CDR3 bases are TGTGCCAGAAGAGTAGCGGGGGTCAATGAGCAGTTCTTC. Protein product: CARRVAGVNEQFF.

This clonotype occurred many times. V and J are TRBV28 and TRBJ2-4; 7 bases map to TRBD1. There are 17 residues in the CDR3. The trim removed 6 bases at V and 0 bases at J, leaving 11 bases unmatched. Germline assignment: CDR1 MDHEN and CDR2 SYDVKM. CDR3 loop: CASRQQTGQVAKNIQYF. The CDR3 DNA is TGTGCCAGCAGGCAACAGACAGGGCAGGTAGCCAAAAACATTCAGTACTTC.